This T cell receptor beta chain came from a study of T cell repertoires in cytomegalovirus infection. Study summary: Well-studied HLA-B-restricted CMV epitopes were used in the study alongside recently identified HLA-C-restricted ones.

Per the germline V gene, CDR1 is SGHVS and CDR2 is FNYEAQ. CDR3 size: 17 residues. Details on this clonotype: The antigen is unknown. The junction shows a germline mismatch at one end, possibly a read error.

Study-level results: Summed frequency of public TCR beta families distinguished CMV carriers with the relevant HLA. The response measured ex vivo was dominated by TCR beta clonotypes (HLA-C-restricted and CMV-specific).

TCRdb itself ran the reads through MiXCR, one entry per CDR3 protein. The sample contains approximately 120,000 distinct CDR3 sequences, 32% of which appear only once. The sequenced sample was CD8+ T cells from cultured PBMCs, obtained from culture after CMV antigen stimulation. The rearrangement joins TRBV7-6 to TRBJ2-5; 8 bases fit TRBD2. The receptor was isolated from a human donor in good health (CMV status not recorded). Some clones in this sample may be carry-over from other donors' samples. CDR3 in DNA: TGTGCTAGCAGCTTATCCCTACGGGGGGGAATCGGAGAGACCCAGTACTTC. It yields the protein CASSLSLRGGIGETQYF.